These 10 T cell receptor beta chains originate from one sample sequenced in a study of blood T cell repertoires in COVID-19. Here immunoSEQ multiplex PCR was the method, and the copy in TCRdb shows in-frame clones only, minus some. The table lists about 170,000 clones, 88% of them singletons, with 2% to 2.5% in the top ten. The sample consisted of peripheral blood. These TCRs come from a man aged 45-60 years who had recovered from COVID-19.

CDR3 nucleotide sequence: TGCGCCAGCGGGACTAGCGGGGGGGGAGTAAATGAGCAGTTCTTC. Protein product: CASGTSGGGVNEQFF. This chain joins TRBV4-3 and TRBJ2-1, with TRBD2 identical over 16 bases. CDR1 is LGHNA, CDR2 YSLEER, per germline. This CDR3 comprises 15 residues. V lost 8 bases and J lost 7; bases outside the gene matches: 5.

This rearrangement joins TRBV9 to TRBJ1-2; TRBD1 might be the D (6 bases). CDR3 length: 14 amino acids. Trimming pared 4 bases from V and 2 bases from J, leaving 12 bases between. Germline CDR1 is SGDLS and CDR2 is YYNGEE. The CDR3 DNA sequence: TGTGCCAGCAGCCCGGAGGGGGGGAACTATGGCTACACCTTC. It encodes CASSPEGGNYGYTF.

This chain links TRBV7-8 with TRBJ2-2; no clear D. The CDR3 has 11 amino acids. The germline V and J ends were trimmed by 5 bases and 9 bases, with 7 bases remaining between them. Per germline, CDR1 SGHVS and CDR2 FQNEAQ. The CDR3 nucleotides are TGTGCCAGCAGCCGCAACTGGGAGCTGTTTTTT. It translates to CASSRNWELFF.

The rearrangement links TRBV7-2 to TRBJ2-3; the D gene is possibly TRBD2 (6 bases). Trimming shortened V by 0 bases and J by 4 bases, and 11 bases separated the two germline ends. The CDR3 is 15 residues long. Per germline, CDR1 SGHTA and CDR2 FQGNSA. CDR3 amino acids: CASSLAGGLADTQYF. The CDR3, as DNA: TGTGCCAGCAGCTTAGCTGGGGGGTTGGCAGATACGCAGTATTTT.

The genes are TRBV28 and TRBJ2-7, with 10 nucleotides matching TRBD1. The CDR3 sequence is 12 residues long. The germline gives CDR1 MDHEN, CDR2 SYDVKM. The V and J ends lost 5 bases and 8 bases, in that order; junction bases with no gene match: 3. The CDR3 nucleotides are TGTGCCAGCAGTGGGACAGGGGATCAGCAGTACTTC. It encodes CASSGTGDQQYF.

The chain couples TRBV5-5 to TRBJ2-3; tentatively, D is TRBD2 (6 bases). The CDR3 spans 16 residues. Germline V gives CDR1 SGHKS, CDR2 YYEKEE (reference sequence). V was shortened by 2 bases and J by 2 bases, with 15 bases between the two germline ends. The CDR3 coding sequence is TGTGCCAGCAGCTTAGGACTAATTACTCACACAGATACGCAGTATTTT. Residues: CASSLGLITHTDTQYF.

The CDR3 DNA is TGTGCCAGCAGTCCCGGGAGACAGGGTTTTGGTGAAAAACTGTTTTTT. Amino acids: CASSPGRQGFGEKLFF. This chain links TRBV6-2 or TRBV6-3 with TRBJ1-4, with 7 bases aligning to TRBD1. This CDR3 is 16 amino acids long. The germline V gene encodes CDR1 MNHEY and CDR2 SVGEGT. Unmatched junction bases numbered 13, after V lost 5 bases and J lost 7 bases.

The chain joins TRBV19 to TRBJ2-3; 7 bases fit TRBD1. Germline CDR1 LNHDA, CDR2 SQIVND (reference sequence). This CDR3 region has 15 residues. After removal of 5 bases from V and 1 base from J, the junction contained 6 bases not matched to a gene. The DNA for the CDR3 is TGTGCCAGTAGTCCTAGACAGGGACGCACAGATACGCAGTATTTT. Translation gives CASSPRQGRTDTQYF.

This clone was seen more than once but under ten times. The gene calls are TRBV9 and TRBJ2-5; 12 bases fit TRBD2. Germline lookup yields CDR1 SGDLS and CDR2 YYNGEE. The CDR3 runs 14 residues. The V gene end was trimmed by 4 bases and the J gene end by 3 bases; junction bases not matched to a gene: 1. The CDR3 bases are TGTGCCAGCAGCTCTAGCGGGAGGGAAGAGACCCAGTACTTC. Translation: CASSSSGREETQYF. Looking up the rest from reference TRBV9 and TRBJ2-5 gives the full variable domain: DSGVTQTPKHLITATGQRVTLRCSPRSGDLSVYWYQQSLDQGLQFLIQYYNGEERAKGNILERFSAQQFPDLHSELNLSSLELGDSALYFCASSSSGREETQYFGPGTRLLVL.

The rearrangement joins TRBV19 to TRBJ2-2; tentative D call: TRBD1 (6 bases). CDR1 LNHDA and CDR2 SQIVND come from the germline V gene (reference sequence). Trimming left V 5 bases short and J 1 base short, with 8 bases between. The CDR3 extends over 14 amino acids. CDR3 loop: CASSHRVNTGELFF. The CDR3 DNA follows: TGTGCCAGTAGTCACAGGGTGAACACCGGGGAGCTGTTTTTT. The full variable domain, its missing parts supplied by reference TRBV19 and TRBJ2-2, is DGGITQSPKYLFRKEGQNVTLSCEQNLNHDAMYWYRQDPGQGLRLIYYSQIVNDFQKGDIAEGYSVSREKKESFPLTVTSAQKNPTAFYLCASSHRVNTGELFFGEGSRLTVL.